The present T cell receptor (beta chain) was sequenced within a study of CD8+ T cells in alopecia areata (dated by TCRdb to the late 2010s). General notes on the study: Treated patients were enrolled in an open-label pilot trial of oral tofacitinib at 5 to 10 mg twice daily for moderate-to-severe alopecia areata. Amplification of TCRbeta CDR3 regions was done by immunoSEQ multiplex PCR using 35 Vbeta forward primers and 13 Jbeta reverse primers. Scalp clonality was compared across normal scalp (n=4), patchy alopecia areata scalp (n=8), and alopecia totalis/universalis scalp (n=8). For the treated patients, the SALT score, which quantifies what percentage of scalp surface area is affected, served as the measure of disease severity. On the human side, TCRbeta sequencing was run on scalp tissue and on sorted CD4+ and CD8+ peripheral blood T cells from healthy controls and from alopecia areata patients with either patchy or totalis/universalis disease. Tofacitinib was administered for 6 to 18 months, and 6 months of follow-up off drug were then conducted to assess delayed response and recurrence. RNA came from the PAXgene miRNA kit for fixed scalp, the miRNeasy kit for PBMCs, and the RNeasy kit for mouse skin. Patients on tofacitinib were biopsied at baseline and after 4 and 24 weeks of treatment, and several of the patients also had a later scalp biopsy. In both human patients and the C3H/HeJ mouse model, the study applied high-throughput TCRbeta sequencing to look at T cell clonal expansion in alopecia areata.

The library was obtained by the immunoSEQ multiplex PCR assay. For TCR sequencing, RNA was extracted from every sample and reverse transcribed into cDNA to serve as template. First-strand cDNA was synthesized with SuperScript III using a 2:1 mix of oligo-dT and random hexamers. Amplification bias was assessed with a synthetic immune receptor repertoire, and residual bias was removed computationally. The authors' pipeline ran thus. After raw reads were preprocessed to remove errors, the CDR3 was defined following IMGT conventions as running from the conserved cysteine to phenylalanine. Clonality was calculated as 1 minus Shannon entropy normalized by log2 of the number of productive unique TCRs. Scalp TCRbeta sequences were cross-referenced with sorted blood CD4 and CD8 repertoires so that the CD4 or CD8 identity of scalp clones could be inferred. In TCRdb, the immuneACCESS table is reduced to in-frame sequences with V and J assigned. These tables do not hold every clone; where another copy was compared, an unresolved V gene accounts for under half, and the others remain unexplained. The V and J calls and clone size come from that table; D and trimming were worked out from the DNA. This sample is represented by about 180,000 clones; about 48% of them were singletons. The ten biggest clones cover about a tenth of the sample.

The label giving this sample's time point can be read as: roughly 26 weeks on oral tofacitinib. This specimen's treatment or condition label, interpreted: oral pan-JAK inhibitor, 5-10 mg twice daily. From alopecia areata patients, peripheral blood was collected along with lesional scalp punch biopsies. PBMCs were isolated by density centrifugation and stained for CD3, CD4 and CD8, after which CD4+ and CD8+ T cells were sorted on a FACSAria. Beyond this particular receptor, the publication reports: During tofacitinib treatment, many expanded lesional clones stuck around in both scalp and blood, and this persistence may partly explain why relapse happens after treatment is stopped. Compared with normal scalp, lesional scalp had higher clonality and more expanded CD8+ clones, particularly in alopecia totalis/universalis, a pattern that suggests antigenic drive. Tofacitinib significantly lowered scalp clonality and the number of expanded CD8+ clones among the top 100 scalp clones. Because the treated cohort was small and had only one nonresponder, larger studies are needed to examine links between baseline CD8+ expansion and response. Unlike mouse skin, which is dominated by gammadelta T cells, normal human skin has resident alphabeta T cells that are also sequenced, and this complicates analysis of the scalp TCR repertoire. Shared TCR sequences between patients were less evident than in mice, which may be partly attributable to HLA diversity in the patient population.

Details on this clone: There is no known antigen for this receptor. It has no much larger one-base neighbor in the sample; base qualities were not kept.

The CDR3 runs 15 residues from the cysteine to the phenylalanine. Kept here is only the CDR3 DNA, which spans 45 bases and is read in frame from base 1. In the germline V gene, CDR1 corresponds to WSHSY and CDR2 to SAAADI. The V end loses 0 bases and the J end loses 6 bases, and a stretch of 14 bases separates them. The chain is assembled from TRBV10-2 and TRBJ1-2; a confident D gene designation cannot be given. The sequence derives from a human donor with alopecia areata. This specimen was CD8+ T cells sorted from blood, taken at week 24, from a patient treated with tofacitinib. The DNA is TGCGCCAGCAGTGAGTCGTGGAAGGATCGGGATGGCTACACCTTC. Its translation reads: CASSESWKDRDGYTF.